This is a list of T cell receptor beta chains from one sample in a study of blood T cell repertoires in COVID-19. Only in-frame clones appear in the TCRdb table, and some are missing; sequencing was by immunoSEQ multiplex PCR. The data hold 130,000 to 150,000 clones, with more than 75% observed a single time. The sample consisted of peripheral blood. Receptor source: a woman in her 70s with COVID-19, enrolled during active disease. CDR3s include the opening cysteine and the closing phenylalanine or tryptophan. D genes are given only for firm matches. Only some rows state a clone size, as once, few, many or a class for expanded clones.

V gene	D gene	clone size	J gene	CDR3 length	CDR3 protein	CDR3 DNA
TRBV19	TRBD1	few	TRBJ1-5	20	CASSKGIGQGNAISNQPQHF	TGTGCCAGTAGTAAGGGAATCGGACAGGGGAACGCGATTAGCAATCAGCCCCAGCATTTT
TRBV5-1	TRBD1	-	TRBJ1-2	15	CASSQPGQGADGYTF	TGCGCCAGCAGCCAACCGGGACAGGGGGCTGATGGCTACACCTTC
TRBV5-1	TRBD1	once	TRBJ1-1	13	CASSDNRGTEAFF	TGCGCCAGCAGCGATAACAGGGGGACTGAAGCTTTCTTT
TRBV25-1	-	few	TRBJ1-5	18	CASSESVGGEKDNQPQHF	TGTGCCAGCAGTGAATCGGTTGGGGGGGAAAAGGACAATCAGCCCCAGCATTTT
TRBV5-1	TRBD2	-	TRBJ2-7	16	CASSLGGTSGVDEQYF	TGCGCCAGCAGCTTGGGGGGAACTAGCGGGGTCGACGAGCAGTACTTC
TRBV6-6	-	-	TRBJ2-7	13	CASTAPGSYEQYF	TGTGCCAGCACCGCCCCGGGGAGCTACGAGCAGTACTTC
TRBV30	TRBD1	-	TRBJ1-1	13	CAWVQGRNTEAFF	TGTGCCTGGGTACAGGGGCGGAACACTGAAGCTTTCTTT
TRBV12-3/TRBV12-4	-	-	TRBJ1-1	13	CASSSSTGKEAFF	TGTGCCAGCAGTTCCTCAACCGGGAAAGAAGCTTTCTTT
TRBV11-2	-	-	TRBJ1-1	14	CASSLEGVGTEAFF	TGTGCCAGCAGCTTAGAGGGGGTCGGGACAGAAGCTTTCTTT
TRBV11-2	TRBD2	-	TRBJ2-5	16	CASSPRRVRREETQYF	TGTGCCAGCAGCCCCCGAAGGGTACGGCGGGAGGAGACCCAGTACTTC
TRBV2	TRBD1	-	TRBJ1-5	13	CASRGQGNQPQHF	TGTGCCAGCAGGGGACAGGGCAATCAGCCCCAGCATTTT
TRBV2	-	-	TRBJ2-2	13	CASTGTNTGELFF	TGTGCCAGCACCGGGACAAACACCGGGGAGCTGTTTTTT
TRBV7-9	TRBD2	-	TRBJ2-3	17	CASSARFSGGRSDTQYF	TGTGCCAGCAGCGCCCGTTTTTCGGGGGGGCGATCAGATACGCAGTATTTT
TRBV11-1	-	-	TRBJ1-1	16	CASTPGRRGRVTEAFF	TGTGCCAGCACACCCGGAAGGAGGGGCAGGGTCACTGAAGCTTTCTTT
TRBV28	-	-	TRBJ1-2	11	CASRANYGYTF	TGTGCCAGCCGGGCTAACTATGGCTACACCTTC
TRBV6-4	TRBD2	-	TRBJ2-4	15	CASSEASGVGGIQYF	TGTGCCAGCAGTGAAGCTAGCGGGGTCGGAGGCATTCAGTACTTC
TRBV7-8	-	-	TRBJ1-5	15	CASSAGGGLYQPQHF	TGTGCCAGCAGCGCCGGGGGGGGCTTATATCAGCCCCAGCATTTT
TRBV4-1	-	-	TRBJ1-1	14	CASSQTPRGTEAFF	TGCGCCAGCAGCCAGACCCCCAGGGGCACTGAAGCTTTCTTT
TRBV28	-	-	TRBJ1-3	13	CASRPSSGNTIYF	TGTGCCAGCAGACCGAGCTCTGGAAACACCATATATTTT
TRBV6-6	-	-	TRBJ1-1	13	CASSTPPGTEAFF	TGTGCCAGCAGTACGCCTCCAGGGACTGAAGCTTTCTTT
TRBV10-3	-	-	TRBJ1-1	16	CAISESHRVMDTEAFF	TGTGCCATCAGTGAGTCGCACAGGGTTATGGACACTGAAGCTTTCTTT
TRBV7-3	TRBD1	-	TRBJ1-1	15	CASSLMVGRGPRAFF	TGTGCCAGCAGCTTAATGGTAGGTAGGGGGCCCAGAGCTTTCTTT
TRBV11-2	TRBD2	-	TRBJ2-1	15	CASSRGGLNYNEQFF	TGTGCCAGCAGCCGCGGGGGACTTAATTACAATGAGCAGTTCTTC
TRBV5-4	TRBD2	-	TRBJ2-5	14	CASSLAGGLETQYF	TGTGCCAGCAGCTTAGCGGGGGGGCTTGAGACCCAGTACTTC
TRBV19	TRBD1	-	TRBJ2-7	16	CASSNGGQGILHEQYF	TGTGCCAGTAGTAACGGGGGACAGGGGATCCTCCACGAGCAGTACTTC
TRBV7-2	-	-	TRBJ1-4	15	CASSLDGGTWEKLFF	TGTGCCAGCAGCTTAGATGGGGGCACGTGGGAAAAACTGTTTTTT
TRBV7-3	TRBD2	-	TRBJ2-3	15	CASSLNNGGTDTQYF	TGTGCCAGCAGCTTAAACAACGGGGGGACAGATACGCAGTATTTT
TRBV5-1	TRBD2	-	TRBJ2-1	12	CASSSSGNEQFF	TGCGCCAGCAGCTCTAGCGGCAATGAGCAGTTCTTC
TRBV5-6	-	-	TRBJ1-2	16	CASSLLWREGLYGYTF	TGTGCCAGCAGCTTATTATGGCGGGAAGGCCTCTATGGCTACACCTTC
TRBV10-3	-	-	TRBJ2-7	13	CAISDRAAYEQYF	TGTGCCATCAGTGACAGGGCCGCCTACGAGCAGTACTTC
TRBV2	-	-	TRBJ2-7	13	CASSGTPGYEQYF	TGTGCCAGCAGTGGGACTCCTGGCTACGAGCAGTACTTC
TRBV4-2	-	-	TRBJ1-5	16	CASSQEGRGTNQPQHF	TGTGCCAGCAGCCAAGAGGGAAGGGGTACCAATCAGCCCCAGCATTTT
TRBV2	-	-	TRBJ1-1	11	CASSEGRGAFF	TGTGCCAGCAGTGAAGGGCGGGGAGCTTTCTTT
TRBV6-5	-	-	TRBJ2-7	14	CASSTGTATYEQYF	TGTGCCAGCAGTACAGGGACGGCTACCTACGAGCAGTACTTC
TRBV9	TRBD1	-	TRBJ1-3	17	CASSVKATGFSGNTIYF	TGTGCCAGCAGCGTGAAGGCGACAGGGTTCTCTGGAAACACCATATATTTT
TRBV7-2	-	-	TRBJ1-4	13	CASSLRPYEKLFF	TGTGCCAGCAGCTTGCGCCCGTATGAAAAACTGTTTTTT
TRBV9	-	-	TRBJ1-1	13	CASSATVNTEAFF	TGTGCCAGCAGCGCTACAGTGAACACTGAAGCTTTCTTT
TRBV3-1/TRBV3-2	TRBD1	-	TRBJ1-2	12	CASRGTGRYDTF	TGTGCCAGCAGGGGGACAGGGAGATACGACACCTTC
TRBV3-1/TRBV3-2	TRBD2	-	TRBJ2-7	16	CASSQSGLAGTYEQYF	TGTGCCAGCAGCCAATCGGGACTAGCGGGTACCTACGAGCAGTACTTC
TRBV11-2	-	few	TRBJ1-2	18	CASSLVRLGEGTNYGYTF	TGTGCCAGCAGCTTAGTCCGGTTGGGGGAGGGCACTAACTATGGCTACACCTTC